A selection of T cell receptor beta chains follows, all from one sample in a study of blood T cell repertoires in COVID-19. Only in-frame clones appear in the TCRdb table, and some are missing; sequencing was by immunoSEQ multiplex PCR. The sample contains around 92,000 clones, 86% of which appear only once. The sequencing input was peripheral blood. These receptors all come from a woman aged 60-75 years in a cohort sampled during active or convalescent COVID-19. Both conserved end residues are part of each CDR3.

v_call: TRBV9; cdr3_length: 14; cdr3_aa: CASSVGATSHEQYF
v_call: TRBV10-3; cdr3_length: 13; cdr3_aa: CAIMSRVDTEAFF
v_call: TRBV5-5; cdr3_length: 13; cdr3_aa: CASSPTGMREQYF
v_call: TRBV7-3; cdr3_length: 15; cdr3_aa: CASSSRVSYYNEQFF
v_call: TRBV2; cdr3_length: 16; cdr3_aa: CASMKATGSASSPLHF
v_call: TRBV5-1; cdr3_length: 14; cdr3_aa: CASSTGGSGNTIYF
v_call: TRBV12-2; cdr3_length: 15; cdr3_aa: CASRCHRGTNEKLFF
v_call: TRBV18; cdr3_length: 16; cdr3_aa: CASSPIATQRAGELFF
v_call: TRBV30; cdr3_length: 14; cdr3_aa: CAWMRGTGANVLTF
v_call: TRBV4-1; cdr3_length: 14; cdr3_aa: CASVAGGPGNEQFF
v_call: TRBV3-1/TRBV3-2; cdr3_length: 16; cdr3_aa: CASSQNLGREGTEAFF
v_call: TRBV5-1; cdr3_length: 14; cdr3_aa: CASSRQGLTEPQHF
v_call: TRBV3-1/TRBV3-2; cdr3_length: 12; cdr3_aa: CASSQGSRGYTF
v_call: TRBV28; cdr3_length: 15; cdr3_aa: CASTLAGKPNTEAFF
v_call: TRBV2; cdr3_length: 14; cdr3_aa: CASSEQNLNYGYTF
v_call: TRBV2; cdr3_length: 13; cdr3_aa: CASSEGATGELFF
v_call: TRBV28; cdr3_length: 16; cdr3_aa: CASRSSGRPNTGELFF
v_call: TRBV3-1/TRBV3-2; cdr3_length: 16; cdr3_aa: CASSQDWPGYSYEQYF
v_call: TRBV24-1; cdr3_length: 16; cdr3_aa: CATSDLRGPTTDTQYF
v_call: TRBV3-1/TRBV3-2; cdr3_length: 19; cdr3_aa: CASSQMSGTLTLSAYEQYF
v_call: TRBV27; cdr3_length: 14; cdr3_aa: CASRPQPSGSPLHF